The 28 T cell receptor beta chains presented below share a single source sample, sequenced in a study of a mutant IDH1 vaccine in newly diagnosed glioma. Time point denoted: baseline, week 1 (first vaccination visit). Treatment meaning: pre-vaccination baseline after standard-of-care therapy. Some clones are missing from TCRdb's copy, which holds only in-frame ones; the method was immunoSEQ multiplex PCR. Of just under 95,000 clones detected, about 80% appear once; the ten largest clones hold roughly 6.9%. This material consisted of PBMCs, taken from a glioma patient treated with radiotherapy, temozolomide or both. The receptors stem from a man aged 40-49 years with glioma.

The chain recombines TRBV19 with TRBJ2-3; D gene uncertain. Looked up from germline, CDR1 is LNHDA and CDR2 is SQIVND (reference sequence). The CDR3 spans 12 residues. Trimming pared 9 bases from V and 3 bases from J, leaving 10 bases between. CDR3 DNA sequence: TGTGCCAGCTCCGGACGTACAGATACGCAGTATTTT. This gives the protein CASSGRTDTQYF.

This chain links TRBV6-5 with TRBJ2-1; no firm D call. V shed 11 bases and J shed 10 bases, with 18 bases lying between them. In germline, CDR1 is MNHEY, CDR2 SVGAGI. The CDR3 extends over 12 amino acids. Written as DNA, the CDR3 is TGTGCCGTCATTGGACCAACAAGGGAGCAGTTCTTC. Translating it yields CAVIGPTREQFF.

The chain recombines TRBV2 with TRBJ1-3, with D possibly being TRBD1 (5 bases). Trimming cost V 4 bases and J 0 bases, with 7 bases left between them. Germline loops: CDR1 SNHLY, CDR2 FYNNEI. The CDR3 length is 14 residues. DNA for the CDR3: TGTGCCAGCAGTGTCGACAGCTCTGGAAACACCATATATTTT. Translated, it gives CASSVDSSGNTIYF.

This clone was found a few times. CDR3 protein: CSVKGQGGNTEAFF. The CDR3 nucleotides read TGCAGCGTCAAGGGACAGGGAGGTAACACTGAAGCTTTCTTT. This rearrangement joins TRBV29-1 to TRBJ1-1; 9 bases are shared with TRBD1. The CDR3 runs to 14 residues. J lost 2 bases, V lost 6 bases, and 7 bases had no gene match. Germline V gene sequence: CDR1 SQVTM, CDR2 ANQGSEA.

J is TRBJ1-1 and V is TRBV28; 7 bases match TRBD1. With 5 bases clipped from V and 10 bases from J, the junction kept 7 bases outside the gene matches. The germline gives CDR1 MDHEN, CDR2 SYDVKM. The CDR3 is 12 residues long. The CDR3 DNA reads as TGTGCCAGCAGTCCAGACAGGGAAGTAGCTTTCTTT. As protein: CASSPDREVAFF.

This chain joins TRBV4-2 and TRBJ2-1; D gene unclear. Germline V lookup: CDR1 LGHNA, CDR2 YNFKEQ. Trimming removed 2 bases at V and 5 bases at J, with 10 bases between. The CDR3 is 14 amino acids. This chain's CDR3 is CASSQSLENNEQFF. The DNA for the CDR3 is TGTGCCAGCAGCCAAAGCCTGGAAAACAATGAGCAGTTCTTC.

The CDR3 reads CASSEGRAYEQYF. CDR3 sequence (DNA): TGTGCCAGCAGTGAAGGCAGGGCCTACGAGCAGTACTTC. The rearrangement uses TRBV2 and TRBJ2-5; D might be TRBD1 (5 bases). The J call is doubtful: the DNA matches TRBJ2-7 better. The CDR3 consists of 13 residues. The germline gives CDR1 SNHLY, CDR2 FYNNEI.

J is TRBJ2-6 and V is TRBV9; perhaps TRBD2 as D (5 bases). The CDR3 length is 15 residues. Per germline, CDR1 SGDLS and CDR2 YYNGEE. Between the trimmed V and J ends, which lost 6 bases and 4 bases, there was a span of 14 bases. The CDR3 DNA reads TGTGCCAGCACCGCGGGCGGGCTCGGGGCCAACGTCCTGACTTTC. Translated, it gives CASTAGGLGANVLTF.

This sequence joins TRBV6-6 and TRBJ2-2, with a tentative D call TRBD2 (5 bases). V dropped 5 bases and J dropped 1 base, with 11 bases sitting between them. Per the germline V gene, CDR1 is MNHNY and CDR2 is SVGAGI (reference sequence). The CDR3 is 15 residues long. The CDR3 DNA follows: TGTGCCAGCAGTCAAGCGGCGGAGAACACCGGGGAGCTGTTTTTT. It encodes CASSQAAENTGELFF.

The chain links TRBV10-1 to TRBJ2-5; TRBD1 agrees at 8 bases. The J call may not be correct, given that the DNA end is closer to TRBJ2-7. The V gene's germline CDR1 is WNHNN and CDR2 SYGVQD (reference sequence). The CDR3 length is 14 residues. CDR3 protein: CASSESGTGYEQYF. Here the CDR3 DNA reads TGCGCCAGCAGTGAGTCGGGGACAGGCTACGAGCAGTACTTC.

The CDR3 DNA is TGTGCCAGCAGCCCCCCTGACAGGACCTACGAGCAGTACTTC. This translates into CASSPPDRTYEQYF. The chain carries TRBV13 and TRBJ2-7; D perhaps matches TRBD1 (6 bases). Trimming took off 5 bases at V and 2 bases at J, with 13 bases between the two ends. This CDR3 contains 14 residues. Germline CDR1 is PRHDT and CDR2 is FYEKMQ (reference sequence).

This clone was counted once. The rearrangement uses TRBV6-6 and TRBJ2-7; 10 positions match TRBD2. This CDR3 has 15 residues. CDR1 is MNHNY, CDR2 SVGAGI, per germline (reference sequence). Trimming at V came to 4 bases and at J to 3 bases, leaving 6 bases not matched to a gene. The CDR3 here is CASSSSGGVIYEQYF. CDR3 nucleotides: TGTGCCAGCAGTTCCAGCGGGGGGGTCATCTACGAGCAGTACTTC.

As regards this clone: Distinct nucleotide sequences in the sample also encode this CDR3. The chain combines TRBV15 with TRBJ1-5; D remains unclear. The CDR3 runs 12 residues. Germline V gives CDR1 LNHNV, CDR2 YYDKDF (reference sequence). Trimming took 3 bases from V and 4 from J, leaving 4 bases between them. The CDR3 loop is CATSRGNQPQHF. The CDR3 bases are TGTGCCACCAGCAGGGGGAATCAGCCCCAGCATTTT.

This clone came up once. The V gene is TRBV10-3, the J gene TRBJ2-7; TRBD1 aligns across 9 bases. The CDR3 is made up of 13 amino acids. Germline assignment: CDR1 ENHRY and CDR2 SYGVKD. The V segment lost 7 bases and the J segment 5 bases; nucleotides outside the gene matches: 6. CDR3: CAIKLQGADEQYF. CDR3 bases: TGTGCCATCAAGTTACAGGGGGCCGACGAGCAGTACTTC.

Of note for this clone: Different DNA sequences within this sample yield the same CDR3. The chain uses TRBV5-1 and TRBJ2-7; a weak D match, TRBD2 (5 bases). V gave up 4 bases and J gave up 3 bases, with 8 bases separating them. Germline CDR1 SGHRS, CDR2 YFSETQ. This CDR3 has 12 amino acids. The chain's CDR3 is CASSPGVYEQYF. The CDR3 DNA is TGCGCCAGCAGCCCCGGGGTCTACGAGCAGTACTTC. Looking up the rest from reference TRBV5-1 and TRBJ2-7 gives the full variable domain: KAGVTQTPRYLIKTRGQQVTLSCSPISGHRSVSWYQQTPGQGLQFLFEYFSETQRNKGNFPGRFSGRQFSNSRSEMNVSTLELGDSALYLCASSPGVYEQYFGPGTRLTVT.

This chain links TRBV4-1 with TRBJ1-2; TRBD1 agrees at 9 bases. Trimming cost V 5 bases and J 4 bases; bases outside gene matches: 14. The CDR3 totals 17 residues. The germline CDR1 and CDR2 sequences are MGHRA and YSYEKL. CDR3 sequence: CASSYRDRADNFYGYTF. CDR3 in DNA: TGCGCCAGCAGCTACCGGGACAGGGCCGACAATTTCTATGGCTACACCTTC.

This clone has just one count. The rearrangement links TRBV10-3 to TRBJ1-2; the match to TRBD1 covers 8 bases. The CDR3 spans 13 residues. Germline-derived CDR1 and CDR2 are ENHRY and SYGVKD. V gave up 6 bases and J gave up 6 bases; unmatched junction bases: 6. Here the CDR3 reads CAISRTGRDGYTF. DNA for the CDR3: TGTGCCATCAGCCGGACAGGGAGGGATGGCTACACCTTC.

This chain uses TRBV9 with TRBJ1-2; 8 bases match TRBD1. Unmatched junction bases numbered 8, after V lost 3 bases and J lost 1 base. Germline values: CDR1 SGDLS, CDR2 YYNGEE. The CDR3 length is 16 residues. The CDR3 DNA follows: TGTGCCAGCAGCGGCAGGACAGGGTTTGGTAACTATGGCTACACCTTC. This gives the protein CASSGRTGFGNYGYTF.

The DNA of the CDR3 is TGTGCCAGCAGTTCCCCCGGGACACGACCCCTTACTGGAAACACCATATATTTT. It yields the protein CASSSPGTRPLTGNTIYF. The chain has TRBV11-2 and TRBJ1-3, with a weak D call TRBD1 (6 bases). The CDR3 totals 18 residues. V lost 6 bases and J lost 2, with 23 bases in between. Germline loops: CDR1 SGHAT, CDR2 FQNNGV.

This chain connects TRBV30 to TRBJ2-7; 7 positions agree with TRBD1. J gave up 5 bases and V 3 bases, and 7 bases lay outside the gene matches. The CDR3 extends over 13 amino acids. Looked up from germline, CDR1 is GTSNPN and CDR2 is SVGIG (reference sequence). CDR3 residues: CAWSPDRLHEQYF. CDR3 sequence (DNA): TGTGCCTGGAGCCCGGACAGGCTCCACGAGCAGTACTTC.

V and J are TRBV5-4 and TRBJ2-1; 9 bases map to TRBD2. V shed 4 bases and J 7 bases; nucleotides not matched to a gene: 12. Germline CDR1 is SGHNT and CDR2 is YYREEE (reference sequence). This CDR3 is 16 amino acids long. In nucleotides, the CDR3 is TGTGCCAGCAGCCCCCTGGGGGGGCGGGGGGGAAATGAGCAGTTCTTC. Its protein is CASSPLGGRGGNEQFF. The full variable domain, its missing parts supplied by reference TRBV5-4 and TRBJ2-1, is ETGVTQSPTHLIKTRGQQVTLRCSSQSGHNTVSWYQQALGQGPQFIFQYYREEENGRGNFPPRFSGLQFPNYSSELNVNALELDDSALYLCASSPLGGRGGNEQFFGPGTRLTVL.

This clone was picked up one time. V and J are TRBV2 and TRBJ1-5; 7 bases map to TRBD1. The germline gives CDR1 SNHLY, CDR2 FYNNEI. V was clipped by 3 bases and J by 3 bases; unmatched bases: 2. The CDR3 covers 14 residues. The CDR3 DNA reads as TGTGCCAGCAGTGATGACAGGGACAATCAGCCCCAGCATTTT. Protein sequence: CASSDDRDNQPQHF.

The chain uses TRBV29-1 and TRBJ2-7; D is uncertain. There are 11 residues in the CDR3. CDR1 is SQVTM and CDR2 is ANQGSEA in the germline V gene. Trimming took off 5 bases at V and 2 bases at J, with 7 bases between the two ends. Here the CDR3 DNA reads TGCAGCGTTTCCTTTACCTACGAGCAGTACTTC. Residues: CSVSFTYEQYF.

This clone turned up a few times. V usage is TRBV6-5 and J usage is TRBJ2-7; the D is unclear. The V and J ends lost 7 bases and 3 bases respectively, with 16 bases between them. The V gene's germline CDR1 is MNHEY and CDR2 SVGAGI. This CDR3 region has 14 residues. In DNA form, the CDR3 reads TGTGCCAGCACCCCCTCGGGCTCCCGCTACGAGCAGTACTTC. Translated: CASTPSGSRYEQYF.

In DNA form, the CDR3 reads TGTGCCAGCAGCTCCCCTCGACCGGAGTGGGGCTACACCTTC. Its protein is CASSSPRPEWGYTF. The gene calls are TRBV7-2 and TRBJ1-2; D ambiguous. The CDR3 is 14 amino acids. Germline values: CDR1 SGHTA, CDR2 FQGNSA. V lost 4 bases and J lost 8, with 17 bases in between.

V is TRBV19 and J is TRBJ2-3; D uncertain. Trimming took off 7 bases at V and 8 bases at J, with 13 bases between the two ends. The CDR3 sequence is 12 residues long. CDR1 LNHDA and CDR2 SQIVND come from the germline V gene (reference sequence). The CDR3 DNA reads TGTGCCAGTACCACCTTGAGAGGTACGCAGTATTTT. It codes for CASTTLRGTQYF. Looking up the rest from reference TRBV19 and TRBJ2-3 gives the full variable domain: DGGITQSPKYLFRKEGQNVTLSCEQNLNHDAMYWYRQDPGQGLRLIYYSQIVNDFQKGDIAEGYSVSREKKESFPLTVTSAQKNPTAFYLCASTTLRGTQYFGPGTRLTVL.

This clone has only a few counts. This chain links TRBV7-9 with TRBJ2-4, with TRBD2 matching over 7 bases. CDR3 size: 15 residues. Germline loops: CDR1 SEHNR, CDR2 FQNEAQ (reference sequence). The ends lost 2 bases at V and 7 bases at J; junction bases unmatched: 8. CDR3 amino acids: CASSLREASVNIQYF. The CDR3 nucleotides read TGTGCCAGCAGCTTACGGGAGGCCTCGGTGAACATTCAGTACTTC.

The chain couples TRBV6-5 to TRBJ2-7, with TRBD2 as a possible D gene (5 bases). The CDR3 contains 13 residues. CDR1 is MNHEY, CDR2 SVGAGI, per germline. The V gene lost 5 bases and the J gene lost 3 bases, with 11 bases spanning the gap. CDR3 loop: CASSGLIFYEQYF. CDR3 in DNA: TGTGCCAGCAGTGGACTGATTTTCTACGAGCAGTACTTC.